This is a list of T cell receptor beta chains from one sample in a study of sequential checkpoint blockade in melanoma. Sequencing was performed with immunoSEQ multiplex PCR; in TCRdb, only in-frame clones are kept and a portion is missing. The data contain roughly 30,000 clones, 83% of them seen just once; the ten biggest clones take up about a sixth. The sequenced sample was CD8+ T cells sorted from blood (inferred from file names), obtained from a patient given nivolumab and ipilimumab in sequence. These receptor sequences come from a human donor with melanoma. CDR3s include the opening cysteine and the closing phenylalanine or tryptophan.

v_call: TRBV6-1; j_call: TRBJ1-6; cdr3_aa: CASSTQPDSYSPLHF
v_call: TRBV27; j_call: TRBJ2-1; cdr3_aa: CASSKTPLGLFF
v_call: TRBV27; j_call: TRBJ1-2; cdr3_aa: CASSPTGALANYGYTF
v_call: TRBV9; j_call: TRBJ1-1; cdr3_aa: CASTRQGSNTEAFF
v_call: TRBV7-8; j_call: TRBJ1-6; cdr3_aa: CASSLAKSSPLHF
v_call: TRBV5-1; j_call: TRBJ2-7; cdr3_aa: CASGPSLYEQYF
v_call: TRBV30; j_call: TRBJ2-7; cdr3_aa: CAWTTGEPYEQYF
v_call: TRBV5-1; j_call: TRBJ1-1; cdr3_aa: CASSSYRDGSTEAFF
v_call: TRBV7-9; j_call: TRBJ1-4; cdr3_aa: CASSFADLGQGSGEKLFF
v_call: TRBV5-5; j_call: TRBJ1-2; cdr3_aa: CASSFQPGHLYGYTF
v_call: TRBV25-1; j_call: TRBJ2-5; cdr3_aa: CASSHQYQETQYF
v_call: TRBV27; j_call: TRBJ2-1; cdr3_aa: CASSLTQGAFYNEQFF
v_call: TRBV4-3; j_call: TRBJ2-7; cdr3_aa: CASSQAVSYEQYF
v_call: TRBV27; j_call: TRBJ2-7; cdr3_aa: CASRASGSLSYEQYF
v_call: TRBV6-5; j_call: TRBJ2-5; cdr3_aa: CASRSLKGRGETQYF
v_call: TRBV4-3; j_call: TRBJ2-7; cdr3_aa: CASSQDYSQAYEQYF
v_call: TRBV15; j_call: TRBJ1-4; cdr3_aa: CATSRASQGTSDEKLFF
v_call: TRBV18; j_call: TRBJ1-1; cdr3_aa: CASSPPGQGVQNTEAFF
v_call: TRBV9; j_call: TRBJ1-2; cdr3_aa: CASSISLDRGDGYTF
v_call: TRBV7-9; j_call: TRBJ2-3; cdr3_aa: CASSLVGRGLDTQYF
v_call: TRBV9; j_call: TRBJ1-1; cdr3_aa: CASSVGDRKSLNTEAFF
v_call: TRBV6-5; j_call: TRBJ2-7; cdr3_aa: CASSYWFSGDEQYF
v_call: TRBV4-3; j_call: TRBJ2-1; cdr3_aa: CASSQVRSEQFF
v_call: TRBV9; j_call: TRBJ1-6; cdr3_aa: CASSATGPNSPLHF
v_call: TRBV5-1; j_call: TRBJ2-5; cdr3_aa: CASSLGRDRGLQEQYF
v_call: TRBV27; j_call: TRBJ1-1; cdr3_aa: CASGTGNTEAFF
v_call: TRBV19; j_call: TRBJ2-3; cdr3_aa: CASSTTGTSGSTDTQYF
v_call: TRBV9; j_call: TRBJ2-1; cdr3_aa: CASSVGGSGSYNEQFF
v_call: TRBV7-9; j_call: TRBJ1-1; cdr3_aa: CASTSGTNTEAFF
v_call: TRBV19; j_call: TRBJ2-1; cdr3_aa: CASSLRRVSYNEQFF
v_call: TRBV29-1; j_call: TRBJ1-1; cdr3_aa: CSVGGLNTEAFF
v_call: TRBV10-2; j_call: TRBJ1-1; cdr3_aa: CASKTGMNTEAFF
v_call: TRBV15; j_call: TRBJ2-2; cdr3_aa: CATSRDQNFPGQANTGELFF
v_call: TRBV9; j_call: TRBJ1-2; cdr3_aa: CASTGTGGLGYGYTF
v_call: TRBV10-3; j_call: TRBJ2-2; cdr3_aa: CATGQGETGELFF
v_call: TRBV9; j_call: TRBJ1-2; cdr3_aa: CASCCREGLYGYTF